The 31 T cell receptor beta chains below come from one sample, sequenced in a study of T cells in Graves' hyperthyroidism and ophthalmopathy. Amplified TCR beta CDR3 regions came from RNA transcripts. The study used the HTBI primer set for a first-round RT-PCR of the TCR CDR3. TCRdb re-analysed the multiplex PCR reads in MiXCR, keeping a single row per CDR3 protein. The sample lists hundreds of thousands of distinct CDR3 sequences, roughly 20% seen once, with roughly a sixth in the top ten. Material: blood. These receptors came from a woman aged 45-59 years with Graves' hyperthyroidism that later progressed to Graves' ophthalmopathy.

This clonotype showed up many times. J is TRBJ1-1 and V is TRBV29-1, with D perhaps TRBD1 (6 bases). Germline CDR1 is SQVTM and CDR2 is ANQGSEA. Trimming took off 7 bases at V and 1 base at J, with 13 bases between the two ends. The CDR3 totals 13 residues. CDR3 protein: CSAAGHPNTEAFF. The CDR3 nucleotides are TGCAGCGCTGCGGGACACCCGAACACTGAAGCTTTCTTT.

This clonotype was detected ten times or more. The chain couples TRBV12-3 or TRBV12-4 to TRBJ2-7, with no clear D. The length of the CDR3 is 11 residues. With 8 bases removed from V and 4 bases from J, the gap between germline ends came to 9 bases. In DNA form, the CDR3 reads TGTGCCAGCGGAATTAGTTACGAGCAGTACTTC. Its translation: CASGISYEQYF.

This clonotype has just a few counts. This chain uses TRBV11-3 with TRBJ2-2; 7 nucleotides match TRBD2. This CDR3 has 14 amino acids. CDR1 SGHNT and CDR2 YENEEA come from the germline V gene. Trimming took 4 bases from V and 3 from J; bases not matched to a gene: 2. As DNA, the CDR3 is TGTGCCAGCAGCTGGGAGGGCCACACCGGGGAGCTGTTTTTT. As protein: CASSWEGHTGELFF.

This clonotype was detected only a few times. This chain's CDR3 is CASTDYSNQPQHF. The CDR3 DNA reads as TGTGCCAGCACCGATTATAGCAATCAGCCCCAGCATTTT. The chain employs TRBV6-1 and TRBJ1-5; D is undetermined. Trimming took 7 bases from V and 0 from J, leaving 7 bases between them. From germline, CDR1 is MNHNS and CDR2 SASEGT. This CDR3 comprises 13 residues.

A few counts support this clonotype. DNA of the CDR3: TGCAGCGTTGAATCGACAGGGGGACACACTGAAGCTTTCTTT. Residues: CSVESTGGHTEAFF. The chain carries TRBV29-1 and TRBJ1-1; 9 bases map to TRBD1. J gave up 3 bases and V 2 bases, and 4 bases lay outside the gene matches. CDR3 size: 14 residues. The germline gives CDR1 SQVTM, CDR2 ANQGSEA.

The table lists this clonotype with many counts. The chain joins TRBV11-2 to TRBJ1-1; D ambiguous. Germline lookup yields CDR1 SGHAT and CDR2 FQNNGV. Trimming removed 3 bases at V and 1 base at J, with 12 bases between. The CDR3 runs to 15 residues. The CDR3 region is CASSFSVGGNTEAFF. The CDR3 coding sequence is TGTGCCAGCAGCTTTAGTGTGGGAGGGAACACTGAAGCTTTCTTT.

This clonotype was seen ten or more times. The rearrangement uses TRBV11-2 and TRBJ2-7; D perhaps matches TRBD2 (6 bases). The V gene's germline CDR1 is SGHAT and CDR2 FQNNGV. Trimming took off 3 bases at V and 0 bases at J, with 21 bases between the two ends. The CDR3 totals 18 residues. The CDR3 nucleotides read TGTGCCAGCAGCTTTTCAGTTTCCTGGCGGGGCAGCTCCTACGAGCAGTACTTC. This gives the protein CASSFSVSWRGSSYEQYF.

There are many counts of this clonotype. This chain joins TRBV3-1 and TRBJ1-6; D possibly corresponds to TRBD1 (5 bases). The ends were cut back, 2 bases at V and 10 bases at J, with 21 bases in the middle. Per the germline V gene, CDR1 is LGHDT and CDR2 is YNNKEL (reference sequence). CDR3 length equals 17 residues. The CDR3 reads CASSQIPSSDRGSPLHF. CDR3 DNA: TGTGCCAGCAGCCAAATCCCCTCAAGCGATCGGGGGTCACCCCTCCACTTT.

This chain joins TRBV6-1 and TRBJ1-2; D call uncertain. This CDR3 spans 12 amino acids. V shed 6 bases and J shed 8 bases, with 13 bases lying between them. Germline CDR1 and CDR2: MNHNS and SASEGT. CDR3 coding DNA: TGTGCCAGCAGACCCCCTTTGGAAGGCTACACCTTC. It codes for CASRPPLEGYTF.

This clonotype was seen many times. The V gene is TRBV7-2, the J gene TRBJ1-2; no clear D gene. V was clipped by 4 bases and J by 0 bases, with 9 bases between them. The CDR3 consists of 14 residues. Germline CDR1 SGHTA, CDR2 FQGNSA. The CDR3 coding sequence is TGTGCCAGCAGCTGGTTCGGTGCTAACTATGGCTACACCTTC. Its translation: CASSWFGANYGYTF.

Regarding this clonotype: This could be a read error, since a much larger clone is one nucleotide away. No conserved phenylalanine or tryptophan is present at the end of the CDR3, so a read error is the likely explanation. The chain employs TRBV3-1 and TRBJ1-4, with D hard to call. The germline V gene encodes CDR1 LGHDT and CDR2 YNNKEL (reference sequence). V lost 1 base and J 1 base, leaving 7 bases between the germline ends. The CDR3 is made up of 15 amino acids. The CDR3 reads CASSQAGRTNEKLFL. For the CDR3, the DNA is TGTGCCAGCAGCCAAGCAGGCAGAACTAATGAAAAACTGTTTCTT.

This clonotype appeared once. This chain joins TRBV6-1 and TRBJ2-2; D may be TRBD1 (6 bases). Trimming took off 6 bases at V and 7 bases at J, with 15 bases between the two ends. Germline CDR1 and CDR2: MNHNS and SASEGT. The CDR3 runs to 14 residues. The CDR3 reads CASSPTGIGGELFF. The CDR3 DNA is TGTGCCAGCAGCCCGACAGGAATCGGCGGGGAGCTGTTTTTT.

This clonotype was seen only a few times. The chain is built from TRBV10-3 and TRBJ2-7; D assignment may be TRBD1 or TRBD2 (5 bases each). V gave up 11 bases and J gave up 0 bases, with 20 bases separating them. There are 15 residues in the CDR3. Per germline, CDR1 ENHRY and CDR2 SYGVKD. CDR3 in DNA: TGTGCCGCGTGTACTCCCGGGACCGCCTCCTACGAGCAGTACTTC. It is translated as CAACTPGTASYEQYF.

To note about this clonotype: Possible read error: a much larger clone is one base away. This sequence joins TRBV20-1 and TRBJ2-7; D tentatively fits TRBD1 or TRBD2 (7 bases each). Germline V gene data show CDR1 as DFQATT and CDR2 as SNEGSKA (reference sequence). CDR3 length: 14 amino acids. The CDR3 sequence: CGAEAGGGSYEQYF. CDR3 in DNA: TGCGGTGCGGAGGCAGGGGGGGGCTCCTACGAGCAGTACTTC.

This clonotype was observed many times. This rearrangement joins TRBV6-1 to TRBJ2-7, with 11 positions matching TRBD1. J gave up 3 bases and V 8 bases, and 0 bases lay outside the gene matches. The CDR3 extends over 12 amino acids. Germline-derived CDR1 and CDR2 are MNHNS and SASEGT. The CDR3 sequence: CASGTGGYEQYF. CDR3 coding DNA: TGTGCCAGCGGGACAGGGGGCTACGAGCAGTACTTC.

In the case of this clonotype: This may be a read error, as it is one base from a much larger clone. J is TRBJ1-5 and V is TRBV12-3 or TRBV12-4; 8 bases fit TRBD1. The CDR3 runs 17 residues. V shed 3 bases, J shed 4 bases, and the junction held 11 bases outside the gene matches. The CDR3 reads CASSFKGDRGPNQPQHF. The CDR3 bases are TGTGCCAGCAGTTTTAAGGGAGACAGGGGCCCAAATCAGCCCCAGCATTTT.

This clonotype was detected once. A read error may be the cause here, since a much bigger clone is one base away. The chain couples TRBV3-1 to TRBJ2-2, with 9 bases matching TRBD2. This CDR3 is 17 amino acids long. CDR1 is LGHDT and CDR2 is YNNKEL in the germline V gene (reference sequence). The CDR3 is CASSHLSGGPNTEELFF. CDR3 sequence (DNA): TGTGCCAGCAGCCACCTGAGCGGGGGGCCGAACACCGAGGAGCTGTTTTTT. The full variable domain, in which reference TRBV3-1 and TRBJ2-2 provide the parts outside the CDR3, is DTAVSQTPKYLVTQMGNDKSIKCEQNLGHDTMYWYKQDSKKFLKIMFSYNNKELIINETVPNRFSPKSPDKAHLNLHINSLELGDSAVYFCASSHLSGGPNTEELFFGEGSRLTVL.

This clonotype was seen a few times. V gene TRBV3-1 combines with J gene TRBJ2-5; a possible D gene is TRBD2 (6 bases). The germline V gene encodes CDR1 LGHDT and CDR2 YNNKEL (reference sequence). The ends were cut back, 3 bases at V and 14 bases at J, with 19 bases in the middle. The CDR3 is 13 amino acids. CDR3 residues: CASSHLSSDPLYF. The DNA for the CDR3 is TGTGCCAGCAGCCATTTATCTAGCGATCCTTTATACTTC.

This chain uses TRBV25-1 with TRBJ2-1; 9 nucleotides match TRBD2. Looked up from germline, CDR1 is MGHDK and CDR2 is SYGVNS. J was trimmed by 7 bases and V by 0 bases; bases with no gene match: 7. This CDR3 has 16 amino acids. The DNA of the CDR3 is TGTGCCAGCAGTGAATATGGCGGGGGGGCGAGGAATGAGCAGTTCTTC. Translated: CASSEYGGGARNEQFF.

This clonotype occurred once. The rearrangement uses TRBV20-1 and TRBJ2-1; TRBD2 agrees at 9 bases. The CDR3 is 16 residues long. V was clipped by 2 bases and J by 8 bases; unmatched bases: 13. The germline gives CDR1 DFQATT, CDR2 SNEGSKA (reference sequence). CDR3 nucleotide sequence: TGCAGTGCTAGACCCGGAGGGGGCGGGGGGGCCTATGAGCAGTTCTTC. Amino acids: CSARPGGGGGAYEQFF.

This clonotype came up many times. V is TRBV3-1 and J is TRBJ1-5, with 8 positions matching TRBD1. The length of the CDR3 is 15 residues. J gave up 7 bases and V 0 bases, and 5 bases lay outside the gene matches. In germline, CDR1 is LGHDT, CDR2 YNNKEL (reference sequence). The CDR3 bases are TGTGCCAGCAGCCAAGATCACAGGGGGAGCCAGCCCCAGCATTTT. This encodes CASSQDHRGSQPQHF. Looking up the rest from reference TRBV3-1 and TRBJ1-5 gives the full variable domain: DTAVSQTPKYLVTQMGNDKSIKCEQNLGHDTMYWYKQDSKKFLKIMFSYNNKELIINETVPNRFSPKSPDKAHLNLHINSLELGDSAVYFCASSQDHRGSQPQHFGDGTRLSIL.

The chain carries TRBV19 and TRBJ1-1; TRBD1 aligns across 8 bases. CDR1 is LNHDA and CDR2 is SQIVND in the germline V gene (reference sequence). The CDR3 runs 15 residues. V trimming: 3 bases; J trimming: 7 bases; junction bases outside the gene matches: 10. CDR3 residues: CASSIRTGRGGEAFF. The CDR3, as DNA: TGTGCCAGTAGTATCCGGACAGGGAGGGGAGGTGAAGCTTTCTTT.

The chain couples TRBV7-9 to TRBJ1-1; perhaps TRBD1 as D (5 bases). Trimming removed 5 bases from V and 4 bases from J, with 11 bases in between. The CDR3 consists of 13 residues. Germline V gene sequence: CDR1 SEHNR, CDR2 FQNEAQ (reference sequence). The CDR3 spells CASSNSGGTEAFF. The CDR3 nucleotides read TGTGCCAGCAGCAATAGCGGGGGCACTGAAGCTTTCTTT.

The rearrangement links TRBV7-8 to TRBJ1-4; D possibly corresponds to TRBD1 (5 bases). CDR1 is SGHVS, CDR2 FQNEAQ, per germline. The V gene lost 4 bases and the J gene lost 2 bases, with 14 bases spanning the gap. The CDR3 loop spans 16 amino acids. CDR3 amino acids: CASSSAHRGTNEKLFF. CDR3 nucleotides: TGTGCCAGCAGCTCTGCTCACCGGGGGACTAATGAAAAACTGTTTTTT.

This clonotype was seen many times. The chain links TRBV2 to TRBJ1-1; no clear D gene. Between the trimmed V and J ends, which lost 7 bases and 0 bases, there was a span of 15 bases. This CDR3 is built from 15 residues. Germline CDR1 reads SNHLY; CDR2 reads FYNNEI. The chain's CDR3 is CASTPMAVMNTEAFF. In DNA, the CDR3 is TGTGCCAGCACCCCTATGGCGGTTATGAACACTGAAGCTTTCTTT.

The chain combines TRBV3-1 with TRBJ1-1, with 7 bases lining up with TRBD1. Germline assignment: CDR1 LGHDT and CDR2 YNNKEL (reference sequence). Losses at the gene ends were 5 bases for V and 7 bases for J; bases not matched to a gene: 13. The CDR3 loop spans 15 amino acids. CDR3 sequence (DNA): TGTGCCAGCAGCGCCTCGGGCAGGGGGTTTGGTGAAGCTTTCTTT. This encodes CASSASGRGFGEAFF.

This clonotype was recorded many times. Here the CDR3 reads CASSPGQPGGYTF. As DNA, the CDR3 is TGTGCCAGCAGTCCGGGCCAACCCGGCGGCTACACCTTC. The chain recombines TRBV2 with TRBJ1-2, with unresolved D. The CDR3 is 13 residues long. V shed 5 bases and J shed 8 bases, with 15 bases lying between them. From germline, CDR1 is SNHLY and CDR2 FYNNEI.

The chain links TRBV15 to TRBJ1-4; D not certain. The V end was cut by 2 bases, the J end by 7 bases, with 11 bases between. The CDR3 is 14 residues long. Germline CDR1 reads LNHNV; CDR2 reads YYDKDF (reference sequence). As DNA, the CDR3 is TGTGCCACCAGCAGACCCTTCAGAGTTGAAAAACTGTTTTTT. Protein: CATSRPFRVEKLFF. The variable domain in full, completed from reference TRBV15 and TRBJ1-4, reads DAMVIQNPRYQVTQFGKPVTLSCSQTLNHNVMYWYQQKSSQAPKLLFHYYDKDFNNEADTPDNFQSRRPNTSFCFLDIRSPGLGDTAMYLCATSRPFRVEKLFFGSGTQLSVL.

The gene calls are TRBV5-4 and TRBJ2-5; 8 bases agree with TRBD2. The CDR3 runs 17 residues. Per germline, CDR1 SGHNT and CDR2 YYREEE (reference sequence). The trim removed 0 bases at V and 0 bases at J, leaving 7 bases unmatched. The CDR3 DNA is TGTGCCAGCAGCTTGGACCAGCGGGGGCCTTACCAAGAGACCCAGTACTTC. Translated: CASSLDQRGPYQETQYF. The whole variable domain, filled in from reference TRBV5-4 and TRBJ2-5, reads ETGVTQSPTHLIKTRGQQVTLRCSSQSGHNTVSWYQQALGQGPQFIFQYYREEENGRGNFPPRFSGLQFPNYSSELNVNALELDDSALYLCASSLDQRGPYQETQYFGPGTRLLVL.

This clonotype has more than one count but fewer than ten. The chain uses TRBV3-1 and TRBJ2-2; D assignment may be TRBD1 or TRBD2 (6 bases each). Germline-derived CDR1 and CDR2 are LGHDT and YNNKEL (reference sequence). CDR3 size: 15 residues. V was pared by 2 bases and J by 5 bases, with 12 bases between. CDR3 region: CASSQRGEGTGELFF. DNA of the CDR3: TGTGCCAGCAGCCAAAGGGGGGAAGGGACCGGGGAGCTGTTTTTT.

This clonotype was picked up a small number of times. V gene TRBV7-9 combines with J gene TRBJ1-2; possible D gene TRBD1, 6 bases. Trimming took 11 bases from V and 4 from J, leaving 14 bases between them. Germline CDR1 and CDR2: SEHNR and FQNEAQ (reference sequence). CDR3 length equals 12 residues. The DNA for the CDR3 is TGTGCCGCCGGGGGGGCAGGCTATGGCTACACCTTC. It specifies CAAGGAGYGYTF.